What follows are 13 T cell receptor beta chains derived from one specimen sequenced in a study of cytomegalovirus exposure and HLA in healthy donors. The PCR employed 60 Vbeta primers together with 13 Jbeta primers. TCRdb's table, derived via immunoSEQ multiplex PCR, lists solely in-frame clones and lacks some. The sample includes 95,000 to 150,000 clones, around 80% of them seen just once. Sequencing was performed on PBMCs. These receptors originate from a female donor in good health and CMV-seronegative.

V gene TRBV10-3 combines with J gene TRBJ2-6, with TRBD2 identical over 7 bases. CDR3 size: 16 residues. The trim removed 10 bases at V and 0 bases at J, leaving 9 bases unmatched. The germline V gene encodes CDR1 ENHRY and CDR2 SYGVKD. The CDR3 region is CATLSGDLSGANVLTF. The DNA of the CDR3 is TGTGCCACCCTAAGCGGGGATCTCTCTGGGGCCAACGTCCTGACTTTC.

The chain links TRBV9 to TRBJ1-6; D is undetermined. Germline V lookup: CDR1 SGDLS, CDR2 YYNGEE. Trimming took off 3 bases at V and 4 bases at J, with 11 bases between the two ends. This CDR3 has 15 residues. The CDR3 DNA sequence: TGTGCCAGCAGCGCCGGTGGTAGTTATAATTCACCCCTCCACTTT. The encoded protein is CASSAGGSYNSPLHF.

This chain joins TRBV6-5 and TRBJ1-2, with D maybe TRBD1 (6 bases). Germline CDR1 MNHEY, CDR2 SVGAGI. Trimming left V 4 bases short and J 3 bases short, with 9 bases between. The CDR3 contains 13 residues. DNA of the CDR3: TGTGCCAGCAGTTCCGGACAGTACTATGGCTACACCTTC. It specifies CASSSGQYYGYTF.

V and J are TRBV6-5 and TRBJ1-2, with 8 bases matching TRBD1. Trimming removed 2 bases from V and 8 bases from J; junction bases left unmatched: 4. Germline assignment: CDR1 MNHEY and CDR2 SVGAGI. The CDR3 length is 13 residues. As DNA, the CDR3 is TGTGCCAGCAGTTACCAGGGGGCGAGAGGCTACACCTTC. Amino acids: CASSYQGARGYTF.

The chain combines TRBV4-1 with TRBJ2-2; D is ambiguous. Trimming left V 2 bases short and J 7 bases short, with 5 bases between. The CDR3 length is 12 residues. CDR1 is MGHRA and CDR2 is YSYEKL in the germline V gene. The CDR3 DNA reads TGCGCCAGCAGCCAATTTCTCGGGGAGCTGTTTTTT. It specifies CASSQFLGELFF.

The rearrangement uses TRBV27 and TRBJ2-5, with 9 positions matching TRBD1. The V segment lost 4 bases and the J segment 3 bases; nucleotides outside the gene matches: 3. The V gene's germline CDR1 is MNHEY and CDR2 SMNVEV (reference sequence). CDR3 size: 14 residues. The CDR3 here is CASSSRTGEETQYF. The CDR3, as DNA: TGTGCCAGCAGTTCAAGGACAGGGGAAGAGACCCAGTACTTC.

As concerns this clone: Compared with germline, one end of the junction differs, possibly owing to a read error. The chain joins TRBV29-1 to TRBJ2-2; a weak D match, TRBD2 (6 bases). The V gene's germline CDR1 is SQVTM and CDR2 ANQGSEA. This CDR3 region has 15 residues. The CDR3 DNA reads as TGCAGCGTCAGAATGTCCAGGTTAGTTTTGCGGGGAGCTGTTTTT. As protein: CSVRMSRLVLRGAVF.

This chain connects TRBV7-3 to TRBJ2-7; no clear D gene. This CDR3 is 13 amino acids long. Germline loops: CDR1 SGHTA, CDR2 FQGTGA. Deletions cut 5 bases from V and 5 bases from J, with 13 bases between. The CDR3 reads CASSAPPMDEQYF. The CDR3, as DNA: TGTGCCAGCAGCGCACCCCCTATGGACGAGCAGTACTTC.

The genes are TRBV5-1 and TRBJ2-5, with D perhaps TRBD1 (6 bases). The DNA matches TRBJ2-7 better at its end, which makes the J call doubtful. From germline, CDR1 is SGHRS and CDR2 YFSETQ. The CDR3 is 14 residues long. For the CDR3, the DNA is TGCGCCAGCAGCCCCGGGACATCTGGCTACGAGCAGTACTTC. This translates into CASSPGTSGYEQYF.

The CDR3 DNA is TGCGCCAGCAGTCTATTCCTCACTAGCGGGGGGCGGAATGAGCAGTTCTTC. Its translation: CASSLFLTSGGRNEQFF. The J gene is TRBJ2-1, the V gene TRBV4-1; TRBD2 matches 12 bases. The germline V gene has CDR1 MGHRA and CDR2 YSYEKL. This CDR3 region has 17 residues. V lost 6 bases, J lost 7 bases, and 13 bases stayed unmatched.

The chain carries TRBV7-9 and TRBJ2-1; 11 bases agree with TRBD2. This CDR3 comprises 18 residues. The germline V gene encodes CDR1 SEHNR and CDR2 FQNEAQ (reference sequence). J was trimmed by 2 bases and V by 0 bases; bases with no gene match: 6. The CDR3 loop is CASSLATTSGTAYNEQFF. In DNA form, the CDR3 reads TGTGCCAGCAGCTTAGCAACGACTAGCGGGACCGCCTACAATGAGCAGTTCTTC.

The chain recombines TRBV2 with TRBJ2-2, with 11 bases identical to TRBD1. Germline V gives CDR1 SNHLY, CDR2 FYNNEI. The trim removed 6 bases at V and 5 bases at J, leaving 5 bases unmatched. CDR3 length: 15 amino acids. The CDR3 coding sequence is TGTGCCAGCAGGGTGGACAGGGGGCGAACCGGGGAGCTGTTTTTT. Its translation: CASRVDRGRTGELFF.

The CDR3 nucleotides read TGTGCCAGTAGTCCCCGCAAGGAGAGTTCTCAGCCCCAGCATTTT. Protein: CASSPRKESSQPQHF. The chain uses TRBV19 and TRBJ1-5; D call uncertain. Germline CDR1 is LNHDA and CDR2 is SQIVND (reference sequence). V was trimmed by 5 bases and J by 6 bases, leaving 17 bases between them. This CDR3 region has 15 residues. The full variable domain, in which reference TRBV19 and TRBJ1-5 provide the parts outside the CDR3, is DGGITQSPKYLFRKEGQNVTLSCEQNLNHDAMYWYRQDPGQGLRLIYYSQIVNDFQKGDIAEGYSVSREKKESFPLTVTSAQKNPTAFYLCASSPRKESSQPQHFGDGTRLSIL.